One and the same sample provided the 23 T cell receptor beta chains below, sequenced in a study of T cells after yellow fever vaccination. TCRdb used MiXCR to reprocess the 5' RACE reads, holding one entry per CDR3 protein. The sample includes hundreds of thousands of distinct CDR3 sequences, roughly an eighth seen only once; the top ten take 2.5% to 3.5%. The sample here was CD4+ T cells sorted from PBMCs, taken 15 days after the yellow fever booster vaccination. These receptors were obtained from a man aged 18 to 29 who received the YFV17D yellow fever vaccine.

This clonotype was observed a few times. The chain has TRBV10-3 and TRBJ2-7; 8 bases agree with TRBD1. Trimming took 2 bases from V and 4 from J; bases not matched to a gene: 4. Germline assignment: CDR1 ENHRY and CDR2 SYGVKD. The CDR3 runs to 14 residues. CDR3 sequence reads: CAISEGQGLYEQYV. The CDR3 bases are TGTGCCATCAGTGAGGGACAGGGTTTATACGAGCAGTACGTC.

The CDR3 sequence is CASSSRRGGPRNEQFF. The CDR3 region has the DNA TGTGCCAGCAGCTCCCGGCGGGGGGGACCTCGCAATGAGCAGTTCTTC. The chain couples TRBV11-2 to TRBJ2-1; 9 bases fit TRBD2. Germline CDR1 and CDR2: SGHAT and FQNNGV. Trimming cost V 4 bases and J 6 bases; bases outside gene matches: 10. The CDR3 consists of 16 residues.

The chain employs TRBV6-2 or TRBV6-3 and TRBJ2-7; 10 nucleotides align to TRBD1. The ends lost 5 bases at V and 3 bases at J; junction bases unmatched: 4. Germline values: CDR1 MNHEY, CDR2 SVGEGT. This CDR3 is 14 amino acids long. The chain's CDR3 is CASSRTGGVYEQYF. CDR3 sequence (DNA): TGTGCCAGCAGTCGGACAGGGGGAGTCTACGAGCAGTACTTC.

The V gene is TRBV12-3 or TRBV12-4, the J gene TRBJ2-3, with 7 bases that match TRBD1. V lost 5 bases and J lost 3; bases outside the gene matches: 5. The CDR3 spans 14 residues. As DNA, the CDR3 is TGTGCCAGCAGTGTTACAGGGGAAACAGATACGCAGTATTTT. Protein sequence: CASSVTGETDTQYF.

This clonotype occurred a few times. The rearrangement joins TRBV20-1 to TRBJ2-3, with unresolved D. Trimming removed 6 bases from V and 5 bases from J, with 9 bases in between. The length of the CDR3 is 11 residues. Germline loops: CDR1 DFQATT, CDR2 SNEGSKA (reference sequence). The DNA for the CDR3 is TGCAGTGCGCCGCAAGGAGATACGCAGTATTTT. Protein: CSAPQGDTQYF.

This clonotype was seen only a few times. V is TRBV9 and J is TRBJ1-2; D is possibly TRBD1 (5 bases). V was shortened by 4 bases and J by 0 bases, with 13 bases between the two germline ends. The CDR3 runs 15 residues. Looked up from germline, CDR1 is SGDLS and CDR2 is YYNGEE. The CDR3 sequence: CASSPGTDANYGYTF. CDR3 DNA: TGTGCCAGCAGCCCTGGGACTGATGCTAACTATGGCTACACCTTC.

CDR3 nucleotide sequence: TGTGCCACCAGCAGAAACCCCGGGGGGGCGAACACCGGGGAGCTGTTTTTT. This encodes CATSRNPGGANTGELFF. This rearrangement joins TRBV15 to TRBJ2-2; 8 bases align to TRBD2. V shed 2 bases, J shed 0 bases, and the junction held 5 bases outside the gene matches. Germline loops: CDR1 LNHNV, CDR2 YYDKDF (reference sequence). This CDR3 is 17 amino acids long.

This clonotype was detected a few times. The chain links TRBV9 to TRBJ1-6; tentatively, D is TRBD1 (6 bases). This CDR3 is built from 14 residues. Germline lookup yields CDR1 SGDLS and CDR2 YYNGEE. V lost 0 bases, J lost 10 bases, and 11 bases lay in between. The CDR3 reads CASSVVPGDSPLHF. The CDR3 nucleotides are TGTGCCAGCAGCGTAGTCCCAGGGGACTCACCCCTCCACTTT.

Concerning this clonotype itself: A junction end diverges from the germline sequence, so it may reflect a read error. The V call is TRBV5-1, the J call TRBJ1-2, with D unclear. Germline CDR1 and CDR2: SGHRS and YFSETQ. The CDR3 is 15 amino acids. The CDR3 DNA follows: TGCGCCAGCAGCTTGGATCCAGGAACCCCCTATTGCTACACCTTC. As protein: CASSLDPGTPYCYTF.

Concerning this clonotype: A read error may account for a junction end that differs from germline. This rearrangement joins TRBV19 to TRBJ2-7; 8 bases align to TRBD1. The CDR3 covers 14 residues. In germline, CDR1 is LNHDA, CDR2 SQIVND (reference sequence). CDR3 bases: TGTGCCAGTACCCGGGACAGGTTCGACTACGAGCAGCACTTC. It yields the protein CASTRDRFDYEQHF.

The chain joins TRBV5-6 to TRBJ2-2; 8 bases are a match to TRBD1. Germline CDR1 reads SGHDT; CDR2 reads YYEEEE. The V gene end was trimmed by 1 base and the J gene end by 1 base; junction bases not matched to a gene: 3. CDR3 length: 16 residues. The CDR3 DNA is TGTGCCAGCAGCTTGTTAGGGACAGGGAACACCGGGGAGCTGTTTTTT. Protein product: CASSLLGTGNTGELFF.

The CDR3 spells CASSNYRYEQYF. DNA of the CDR3: TGTGCCAGCAGCAACTATAGGTACGAGCAGTACTTC. V usage is TRBV12-3 or TRBV12-4 and J usage is TRBJ2-7; no definite D call. The CDR3 is 12 amino acids. V was trimmed by 6 bases and J by 4 bases, leaving 10 bases between them.

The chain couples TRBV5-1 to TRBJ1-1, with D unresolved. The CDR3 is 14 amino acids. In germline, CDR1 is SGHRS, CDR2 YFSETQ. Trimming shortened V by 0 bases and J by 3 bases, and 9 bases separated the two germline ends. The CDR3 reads CASSLGRPDTEAFF. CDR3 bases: TGCGCCAGCAGCTTGGGACGCCCGGACACTGAAGCTTTCTTT.

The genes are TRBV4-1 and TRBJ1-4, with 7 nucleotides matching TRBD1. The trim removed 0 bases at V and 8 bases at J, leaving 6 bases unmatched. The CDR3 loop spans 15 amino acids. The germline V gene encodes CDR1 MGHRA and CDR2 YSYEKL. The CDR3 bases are TGCGCCAGCAGCCAAGACCCACAGGGGAGAGAAAAACTGTTTTTT. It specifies CASSQDPQGREKLFF.

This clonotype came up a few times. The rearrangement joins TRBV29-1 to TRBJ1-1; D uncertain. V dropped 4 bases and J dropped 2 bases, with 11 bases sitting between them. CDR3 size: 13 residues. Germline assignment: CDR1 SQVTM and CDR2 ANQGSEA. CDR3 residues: CSVGGRANTEAFF. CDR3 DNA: TGCAGCGTTGGAGGTAGGGCTAACACTGAAGCTTTCTTT.

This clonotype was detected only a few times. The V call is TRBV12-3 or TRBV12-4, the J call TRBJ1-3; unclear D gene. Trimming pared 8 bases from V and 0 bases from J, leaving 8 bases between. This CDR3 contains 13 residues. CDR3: CASGVASGNTIYF. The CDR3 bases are TGTGCCAGCGGGGTTGCCTCTGGAAACACCATATATTTT.

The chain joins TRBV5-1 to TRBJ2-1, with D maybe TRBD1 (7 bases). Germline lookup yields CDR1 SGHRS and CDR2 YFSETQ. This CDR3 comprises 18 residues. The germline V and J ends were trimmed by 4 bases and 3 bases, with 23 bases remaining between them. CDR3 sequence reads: CASSLRDSGFVDYNEQFF. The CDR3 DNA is TGCGCCAGCAGCCTCCGGGACAGCGGGTTTGTGGACTACAATGAGCAGTTCTTC.

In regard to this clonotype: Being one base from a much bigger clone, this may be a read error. The DNA of the CDR3 is TGTGCCAGCAGCCCGGACGGGGGAACAGATACGCAGTATTTT. Its protein is CASSPDGGTDTQYF. The genes are TRBV7-3 and TRBJ2-3; a weak D match, TRBD2 (6 bases). The germline gives CDR1 SGHTA, CDR2 FQGTGA. The CDR3 is 14 residues long. V lost 5 bases, J lost 3 bases, and 12 bases lay in between.

The CDR3, as DNA: TGCGCCAGCAGCTTGCAGGGTATTGAGAATGAGCAGTTCTTC. Translated: CASSLQGIENEQFF. The chain links TRBV5-1 to TRBJ2-1, with D possibly TRBD1 on 5 matching bases. Germline loops: CDR1 SGHRS, CDR2 YFSETQ. V was pared by 1 base and J by 7 bases, with 12 bases between. The CDR3 has 14 residues.

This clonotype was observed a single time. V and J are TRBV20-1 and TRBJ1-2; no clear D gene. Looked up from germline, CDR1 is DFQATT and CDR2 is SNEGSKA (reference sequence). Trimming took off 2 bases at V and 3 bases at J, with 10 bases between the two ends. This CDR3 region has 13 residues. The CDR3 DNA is TGCAGTGCTAGAAGTGCCCCTGACTATGGCTACACCTTC. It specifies CSARSAPDYGYTF.

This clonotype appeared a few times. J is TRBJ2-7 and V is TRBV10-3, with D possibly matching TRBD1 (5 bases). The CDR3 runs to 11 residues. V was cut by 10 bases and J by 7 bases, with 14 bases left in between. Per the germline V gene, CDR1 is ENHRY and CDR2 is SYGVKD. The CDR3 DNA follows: TGTGCCACCACCCCCAGGGCAGAGCAGTACGTC. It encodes CATTPRAEQYV.

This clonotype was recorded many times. The CDR3 sequence is CASSFRNQETQYF. For the CDR3, the DNA is TGTGCCAGCAGCTTCCGGAACCAAGAGACCCAGTACTTC. This chain connects TRBV7-2 to TRBJ2-5; D gene ambiguous. This CDR3 comprises 13 residues. CDR1 and CDR2 from the germline V gene are SGHTA and FQGNSA. Trimming left V 3 bases short and J 0 bases short, with 5 bases between.

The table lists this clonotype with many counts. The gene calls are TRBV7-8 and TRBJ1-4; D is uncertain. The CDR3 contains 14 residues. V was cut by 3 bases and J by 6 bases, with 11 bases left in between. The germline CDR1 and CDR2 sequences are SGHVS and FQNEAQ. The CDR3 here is CASSFFLNHEKLFF. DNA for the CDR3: TGTGCCAGCAGCTTTTTTCTAAATCATGAAAAACTGTTTTTT. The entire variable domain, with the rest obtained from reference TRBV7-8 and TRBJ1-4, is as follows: GAGVSQSPRYKVAKRGQDVALRCDPISGHVSLFWYQQALGQGPEFLTYFQNEAQLDKSGLPSDRFFAERPEGSVSTLKIQRTQQEDSAVYLCASSFFLNHEKLFFGSGTQLSVL.